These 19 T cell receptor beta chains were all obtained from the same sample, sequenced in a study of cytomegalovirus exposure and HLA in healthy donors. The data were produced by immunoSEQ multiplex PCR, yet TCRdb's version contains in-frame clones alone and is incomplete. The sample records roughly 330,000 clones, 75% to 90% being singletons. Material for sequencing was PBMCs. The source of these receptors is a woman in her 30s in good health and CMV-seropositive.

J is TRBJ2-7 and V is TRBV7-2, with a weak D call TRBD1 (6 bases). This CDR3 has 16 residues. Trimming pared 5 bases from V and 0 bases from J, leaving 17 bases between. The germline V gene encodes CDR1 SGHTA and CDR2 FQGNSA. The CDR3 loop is CASSTVNRASSYEQYF. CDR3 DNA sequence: TGTGCCAGCAGCACGGTCAACAGGGCTAGCTCCTACGAGCAGTACTTC.

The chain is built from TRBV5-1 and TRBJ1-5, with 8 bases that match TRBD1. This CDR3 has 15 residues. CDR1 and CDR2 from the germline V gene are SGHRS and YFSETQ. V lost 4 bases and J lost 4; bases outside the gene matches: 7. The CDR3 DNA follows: TGCGCCAGCAGCCAGGGACAGGACTTTAATCAGCCCCAGCATTTT. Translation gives CASSQGQDFNQPQHF.

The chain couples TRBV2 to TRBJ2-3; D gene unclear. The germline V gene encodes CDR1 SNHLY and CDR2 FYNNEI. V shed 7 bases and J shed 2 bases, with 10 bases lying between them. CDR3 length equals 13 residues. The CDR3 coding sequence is TGTGCCAGCAAAATCACCTACACAGATACGCAGTATTTT. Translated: CASKITYTDTQYF.

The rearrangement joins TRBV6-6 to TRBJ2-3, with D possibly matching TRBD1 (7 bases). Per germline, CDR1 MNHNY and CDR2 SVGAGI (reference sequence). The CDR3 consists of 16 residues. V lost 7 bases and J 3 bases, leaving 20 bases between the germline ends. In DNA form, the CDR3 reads TGTGCCAGCACCGTTGCGGGACAGCTTAAGACAGATACGCAGTATTTT. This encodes CASTVAGQLKTDTQYF.

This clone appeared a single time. CDR3 nucleotides: TGTGCCAGCAGCAGCCAGGGGTTCTATGGCTACACCTTC. Its protein is CASSSQGFYGYTF. The chain is built from TRBV5-4 and TRBJ1-2; D is possibly TRBD1 (6 bases). V shed 4 bases and J shed 4 bases, with 11 bases lying between them. This CDR3 has 13 residues. The V gene's germline CDR1 is SGHNT and CDR2 YYREEE (reference sequence).

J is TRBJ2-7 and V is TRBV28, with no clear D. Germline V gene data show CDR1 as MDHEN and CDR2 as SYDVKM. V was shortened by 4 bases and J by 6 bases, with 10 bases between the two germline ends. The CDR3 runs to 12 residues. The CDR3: CASSSSPGEQYF. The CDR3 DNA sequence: TGTGCCAGCAGTTCCTCACCGGGCGAGCAGTACTTC.

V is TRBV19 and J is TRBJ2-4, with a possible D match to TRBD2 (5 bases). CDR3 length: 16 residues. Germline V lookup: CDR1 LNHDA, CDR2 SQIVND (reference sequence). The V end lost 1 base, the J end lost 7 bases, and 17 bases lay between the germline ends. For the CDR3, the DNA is TGTGCCAGTAGTATAGGCCTAGTCGACTATGGTAACATTCAGTACTTC. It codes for CASSIGLVDYGNIQYF.

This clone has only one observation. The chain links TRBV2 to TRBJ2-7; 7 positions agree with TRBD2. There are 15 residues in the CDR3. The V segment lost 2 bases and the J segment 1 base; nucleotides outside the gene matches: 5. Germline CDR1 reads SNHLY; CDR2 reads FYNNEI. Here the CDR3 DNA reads TGTGCCAGCAGTGAACTTGCTAGCGGTTCCTACGAGCAGTACTTC. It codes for CASSELASGSYEQYF.

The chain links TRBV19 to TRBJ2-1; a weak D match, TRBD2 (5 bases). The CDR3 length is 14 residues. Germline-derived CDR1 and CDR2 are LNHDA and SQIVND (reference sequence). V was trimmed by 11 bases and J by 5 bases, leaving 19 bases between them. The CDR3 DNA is TGTGCCTGCAAGGACGGGAAGATAGACAATGAGCAGTTCTTC. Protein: CACKDGKIDNEQFF.

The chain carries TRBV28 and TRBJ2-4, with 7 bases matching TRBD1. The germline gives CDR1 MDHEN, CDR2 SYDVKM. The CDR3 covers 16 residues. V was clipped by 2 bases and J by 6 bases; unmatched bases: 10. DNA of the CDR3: TGTGCCAGCAGTTTAGCTATTCGACAGGGATTAAACATTCAGTACTTC. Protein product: CASSLAIRQGLNIQYF.

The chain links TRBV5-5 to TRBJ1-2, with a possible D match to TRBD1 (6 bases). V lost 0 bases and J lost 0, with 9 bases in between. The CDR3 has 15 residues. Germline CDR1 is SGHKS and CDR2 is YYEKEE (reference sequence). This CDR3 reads CASSLGAGANYGYTF. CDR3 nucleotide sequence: TGTGCCAGCAGCTTGGGTGCAGGGGCTAACTATGGCTACACCTTC.

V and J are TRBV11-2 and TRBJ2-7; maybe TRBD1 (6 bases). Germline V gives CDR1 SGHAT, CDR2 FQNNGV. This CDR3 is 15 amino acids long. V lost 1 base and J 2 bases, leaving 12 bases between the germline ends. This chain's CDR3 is CASSLGQGHTYEQYF. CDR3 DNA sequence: TGTGCCAGCAGCTTAGGGCAGGGACACACCTACGAGCAGTACTTC.

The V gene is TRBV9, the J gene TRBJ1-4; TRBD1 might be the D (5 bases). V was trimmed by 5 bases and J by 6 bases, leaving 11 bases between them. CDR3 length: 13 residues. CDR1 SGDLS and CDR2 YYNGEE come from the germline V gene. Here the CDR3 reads CASSGDVDEKLFF. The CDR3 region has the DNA TGTGCCAGCAGTGGGGACGTCGATGAAAAACTGTTTTTT.

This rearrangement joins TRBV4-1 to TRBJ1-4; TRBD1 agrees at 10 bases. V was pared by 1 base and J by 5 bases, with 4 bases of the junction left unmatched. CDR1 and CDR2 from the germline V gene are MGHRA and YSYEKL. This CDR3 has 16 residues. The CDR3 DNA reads TGCGCCAGCAGCCAAGTTGAGACAGGGGGCAATGAAAAACTGTTTTTT. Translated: CASSQVETGGNEKLFF.

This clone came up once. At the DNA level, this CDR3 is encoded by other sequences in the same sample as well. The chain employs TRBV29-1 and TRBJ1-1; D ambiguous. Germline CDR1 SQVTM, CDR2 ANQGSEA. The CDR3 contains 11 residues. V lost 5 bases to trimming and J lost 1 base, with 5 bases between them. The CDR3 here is CSVTENTEAFF. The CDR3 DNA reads TGCAGCGTTACAGAGAACACTGAAGCTTTCTTT.

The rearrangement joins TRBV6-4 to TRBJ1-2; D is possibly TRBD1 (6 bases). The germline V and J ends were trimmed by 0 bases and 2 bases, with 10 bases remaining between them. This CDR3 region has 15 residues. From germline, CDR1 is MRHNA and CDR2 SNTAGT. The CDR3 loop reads CASSDSRGGNYGYTF. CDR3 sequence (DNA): TGTGCCAGCAGTGACTCGAGGGGGGGGAACTATGGCTACACCTTC.

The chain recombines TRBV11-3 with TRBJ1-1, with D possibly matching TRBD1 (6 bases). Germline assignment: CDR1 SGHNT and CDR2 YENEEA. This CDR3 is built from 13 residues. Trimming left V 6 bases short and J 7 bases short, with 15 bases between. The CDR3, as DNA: TGTGCCAGCAGTAAAGCGGAGGACAGTGAAGCTTTCTTT. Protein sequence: CASSKAEDSEAFF.

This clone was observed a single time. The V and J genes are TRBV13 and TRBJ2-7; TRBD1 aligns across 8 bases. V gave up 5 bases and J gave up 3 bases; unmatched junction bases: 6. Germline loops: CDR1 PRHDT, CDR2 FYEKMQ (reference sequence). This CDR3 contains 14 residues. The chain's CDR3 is CASSTRTGNYEQYF. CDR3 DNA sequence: TGTGCCAGCAGCACCCGGACAGGGAACTACGAGCAGTACTTC.

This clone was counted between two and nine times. In nucleotides, the CDR3 is TGTGCCAGCAGCTTAGGGACAGGCCGAGGTATCACCGGGGAGCTGTTTTTT. It encodes CASSLGTGRGITGELFF. The genes are TRBV5-6 and TRBJ2-2, with TRBD1 matching 8 bases. The CDR3 covers 17 residues. With V trimmed by 2 bases and J by 4 bases, 10 bases remained unmatched. Germline CDR1 and CDR2: SGHDT and YYEEEE.